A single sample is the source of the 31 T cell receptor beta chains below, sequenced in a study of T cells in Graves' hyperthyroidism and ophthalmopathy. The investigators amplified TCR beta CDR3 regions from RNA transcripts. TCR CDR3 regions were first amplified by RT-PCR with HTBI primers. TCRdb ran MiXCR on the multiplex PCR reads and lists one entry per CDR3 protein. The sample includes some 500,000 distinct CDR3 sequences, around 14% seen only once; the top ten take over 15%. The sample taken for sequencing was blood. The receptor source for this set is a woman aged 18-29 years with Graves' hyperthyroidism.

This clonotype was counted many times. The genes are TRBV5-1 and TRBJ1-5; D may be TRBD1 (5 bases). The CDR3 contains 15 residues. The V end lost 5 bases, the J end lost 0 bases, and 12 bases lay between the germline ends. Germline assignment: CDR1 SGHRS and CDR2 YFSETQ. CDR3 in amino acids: CASRSDSYSNQPQHF. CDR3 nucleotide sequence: TGCGCCAGCAGATCCGACAGTTATAGCAATCAGCCCCAGCATTTT.

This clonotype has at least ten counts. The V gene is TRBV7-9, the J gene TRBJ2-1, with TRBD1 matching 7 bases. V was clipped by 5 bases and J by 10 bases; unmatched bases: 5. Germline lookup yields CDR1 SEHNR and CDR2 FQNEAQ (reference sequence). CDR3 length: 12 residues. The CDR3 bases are TGTGCCAGCAGCACCCGACAGGGAGAGCAGTTCTTC. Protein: CASSTRQGEQFF. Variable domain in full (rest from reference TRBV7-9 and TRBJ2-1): DTGVSQNPRHKITKRGQNVTFRCDPISEHNRLYWYRQTLGQGPEFLTYFQNEAQLEKSRLLSDRFSAERPKGSFSTLEIQRTEQGDSAMYLCASSTRQGEQFFGPGTRLTVL.

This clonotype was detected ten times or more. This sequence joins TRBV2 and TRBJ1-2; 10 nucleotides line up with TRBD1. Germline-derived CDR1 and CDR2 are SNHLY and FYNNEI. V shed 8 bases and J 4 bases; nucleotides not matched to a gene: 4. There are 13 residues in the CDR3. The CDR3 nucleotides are TGTGCCAGCGGGACAGGGGCAGGCTATGGCTACACCTTC. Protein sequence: CASGTGAGYGYTF.

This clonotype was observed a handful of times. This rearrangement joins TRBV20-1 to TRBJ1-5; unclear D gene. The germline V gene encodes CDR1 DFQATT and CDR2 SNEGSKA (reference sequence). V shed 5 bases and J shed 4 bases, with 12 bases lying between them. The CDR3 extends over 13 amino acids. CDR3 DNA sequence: TGCAGTGCTCGGGTAGTGGAGAATCAGCCCCAGCATTTT. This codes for CSARVVENQPQHF.

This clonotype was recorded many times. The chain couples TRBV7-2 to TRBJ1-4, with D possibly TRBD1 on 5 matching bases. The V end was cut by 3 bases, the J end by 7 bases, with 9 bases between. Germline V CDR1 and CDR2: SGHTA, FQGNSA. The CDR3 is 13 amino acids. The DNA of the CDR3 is TGTGCCAGCAGCTTGCCCGGGGGTGAAAAACTGTTTTTT. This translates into CASSLPGGEKLFF. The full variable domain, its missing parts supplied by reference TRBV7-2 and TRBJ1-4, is GAGVSQSPSNKVTEKGKDVELRCDPISGHTALYWYRQSLGQGLEFLIYFQGNSAPDKSGLPSDRFSAERTGGSVSTLTIQRTQQEDSAVYLCASSLPGGEKLFFGSGTQLSVL.

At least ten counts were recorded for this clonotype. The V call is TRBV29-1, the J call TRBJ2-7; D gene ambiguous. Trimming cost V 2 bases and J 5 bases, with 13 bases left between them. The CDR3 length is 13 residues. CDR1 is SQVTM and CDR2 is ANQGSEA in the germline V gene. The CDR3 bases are TGCAGCGTTGAAAGGCAGGAATCGGACGAGCAGTACTTC. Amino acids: CSVERQESDEQYF.

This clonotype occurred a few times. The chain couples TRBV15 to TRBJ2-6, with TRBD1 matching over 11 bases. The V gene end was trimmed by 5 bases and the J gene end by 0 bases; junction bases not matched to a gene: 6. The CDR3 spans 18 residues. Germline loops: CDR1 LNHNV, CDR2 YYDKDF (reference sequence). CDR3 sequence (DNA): TGTGCCACCAGCTTCTGGACAGGGGGCCCCTCTGGGGCCAACGTCCTGACTTTC. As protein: CATSFWTGGPSGANVLTF.

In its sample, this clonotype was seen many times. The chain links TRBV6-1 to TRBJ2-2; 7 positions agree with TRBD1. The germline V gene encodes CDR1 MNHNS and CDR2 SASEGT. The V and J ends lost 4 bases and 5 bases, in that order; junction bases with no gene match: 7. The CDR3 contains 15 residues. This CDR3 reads CASSVTQGQTGELFF. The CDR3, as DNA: TGTGCCAGCAGTGTTACACAGGGGCAAACCGGGGAGCTGTTTTTT.

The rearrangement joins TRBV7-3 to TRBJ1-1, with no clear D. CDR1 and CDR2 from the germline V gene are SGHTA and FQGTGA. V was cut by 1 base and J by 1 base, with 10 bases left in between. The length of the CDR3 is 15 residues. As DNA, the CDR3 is TGTGCCAGCAGCTTAATAAAAATCACGAACACTGAAGCTTTCTTT. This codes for CASSLIKITNTEAFF.

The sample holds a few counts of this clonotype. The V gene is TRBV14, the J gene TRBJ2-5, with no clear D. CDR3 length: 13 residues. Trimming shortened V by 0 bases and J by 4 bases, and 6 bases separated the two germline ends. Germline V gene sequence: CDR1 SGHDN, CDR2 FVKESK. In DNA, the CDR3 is TGTGCCAGCAGCCAAGACCGTCTAGAGACCCAGTACTTC. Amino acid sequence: CASSQDRLETQYF.

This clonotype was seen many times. The CDR3 bases are TGCAGTGCTAGAGCGGGCCACAATGAGCAGTTCTTC. Translation: CSARAGHNEQFF. V and J are TRBV20-1 and TRBJ2-1; D is unclear. Germline V gene data show CDR1 as DFQATT and CDR2 as SNEGSKA (reference sequence). Trimming shortened V by 1 base and J by 5 bases, and 6 bases separated the two germline ends. The CDR3 totals 12 residues.

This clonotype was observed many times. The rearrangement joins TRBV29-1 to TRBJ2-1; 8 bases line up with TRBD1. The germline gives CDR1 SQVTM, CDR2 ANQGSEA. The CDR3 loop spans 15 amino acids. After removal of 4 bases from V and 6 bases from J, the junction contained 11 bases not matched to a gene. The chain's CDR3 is CSVATPLTGVNEQFF. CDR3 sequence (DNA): TGCAGCGTTGCTACCCCCCTGACAGGGGTCAATGAGCAGTTCTTC.

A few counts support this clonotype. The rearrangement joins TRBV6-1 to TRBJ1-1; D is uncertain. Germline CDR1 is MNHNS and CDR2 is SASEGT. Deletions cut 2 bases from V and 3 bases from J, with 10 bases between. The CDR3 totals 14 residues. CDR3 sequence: CASSEPFGYTEAFF. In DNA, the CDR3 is TGTGCCAGCAGTGAACCTTTCGGTTACACTGAAGCTTTCTTT.

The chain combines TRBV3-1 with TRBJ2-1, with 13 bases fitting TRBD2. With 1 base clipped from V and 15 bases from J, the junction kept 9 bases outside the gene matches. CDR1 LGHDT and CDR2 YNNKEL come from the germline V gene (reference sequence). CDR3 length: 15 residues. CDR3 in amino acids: CASSQGRTSGRRLFF. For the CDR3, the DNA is TGTGCCAGCAGCCAAGGCAGGACTAGCGGGAGACGTCTGTTCTTC.

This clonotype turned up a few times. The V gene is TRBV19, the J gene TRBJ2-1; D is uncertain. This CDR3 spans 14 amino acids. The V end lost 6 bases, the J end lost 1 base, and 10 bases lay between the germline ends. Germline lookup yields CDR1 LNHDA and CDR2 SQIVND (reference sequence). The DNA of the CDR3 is TGTGCCAGTAGAATGGCGGAATCCTACAATGAGCAGTTCTTC. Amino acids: CASRMAESYNEQFF.

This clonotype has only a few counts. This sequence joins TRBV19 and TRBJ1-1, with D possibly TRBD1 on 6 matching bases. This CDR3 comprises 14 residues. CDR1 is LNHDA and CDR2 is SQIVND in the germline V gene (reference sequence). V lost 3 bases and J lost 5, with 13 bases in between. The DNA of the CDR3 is TGTGCCAGTAGTATGACTTGGGGGCAGACTGAAGCTTTCTTT. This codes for CASSMTWGQTEAFF.

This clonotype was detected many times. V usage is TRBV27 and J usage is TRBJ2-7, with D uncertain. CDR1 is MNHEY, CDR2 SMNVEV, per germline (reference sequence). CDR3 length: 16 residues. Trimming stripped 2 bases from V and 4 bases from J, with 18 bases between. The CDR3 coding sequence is TGTGCCAGCAGTTTAACCCCCGGCTCTTTGGAGTACGAGCAGTACGTC. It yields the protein CASSLTPGSLEYEQYV.

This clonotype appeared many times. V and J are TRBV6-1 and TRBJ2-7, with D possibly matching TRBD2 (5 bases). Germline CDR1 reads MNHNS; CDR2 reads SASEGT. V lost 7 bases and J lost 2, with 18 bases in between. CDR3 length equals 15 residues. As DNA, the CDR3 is TGTGCCAGCACCCCCTACGGGGTAGGGACCTACGAGCAGTACGTC. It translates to CASTPYGVGTYEQYV.

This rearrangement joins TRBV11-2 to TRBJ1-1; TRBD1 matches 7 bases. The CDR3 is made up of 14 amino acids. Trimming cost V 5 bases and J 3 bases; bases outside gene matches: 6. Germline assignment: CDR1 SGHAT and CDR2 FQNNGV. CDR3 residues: CASSVRGTYTEAFF. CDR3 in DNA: TGTGCCAGCAGCGTCAGGGGGACTTACACTGAAGCTTTCTTT.

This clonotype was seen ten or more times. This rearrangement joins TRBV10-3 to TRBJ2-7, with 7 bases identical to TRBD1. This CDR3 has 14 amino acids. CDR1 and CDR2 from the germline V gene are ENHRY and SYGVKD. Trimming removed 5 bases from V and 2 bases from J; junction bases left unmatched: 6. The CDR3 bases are TGTGCCATCAGTACAGGGGCTCGCCCCTACGAGCAGTACTTC. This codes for CAISTGARPYEQYF.

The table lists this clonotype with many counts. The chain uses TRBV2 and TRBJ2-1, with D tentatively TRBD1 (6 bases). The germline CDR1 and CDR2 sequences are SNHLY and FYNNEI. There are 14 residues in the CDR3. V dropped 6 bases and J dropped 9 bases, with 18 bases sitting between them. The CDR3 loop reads CASRLGIGTTEQFF. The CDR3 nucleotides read TGTGCCAGCAGGTTAGGGATAGGGACAACTGAGCAGTTCTTC.

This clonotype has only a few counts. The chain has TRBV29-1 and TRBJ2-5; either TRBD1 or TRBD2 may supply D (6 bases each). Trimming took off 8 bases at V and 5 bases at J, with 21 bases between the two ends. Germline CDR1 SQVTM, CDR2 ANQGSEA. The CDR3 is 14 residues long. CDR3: CSLAKIRGTETQYF. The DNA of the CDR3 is TGCAGCCTAGCGAAGATTAGGGGGACTGAGACCCAGTACTTC.

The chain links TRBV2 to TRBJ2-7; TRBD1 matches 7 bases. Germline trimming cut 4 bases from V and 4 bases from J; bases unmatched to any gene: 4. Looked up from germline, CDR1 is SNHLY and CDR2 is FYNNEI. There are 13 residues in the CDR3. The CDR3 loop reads CASSGARGYEQYV. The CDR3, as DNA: TGTGCCAGCAGTGGGGCCAGGGGGTACGAGCAGTACGTC.

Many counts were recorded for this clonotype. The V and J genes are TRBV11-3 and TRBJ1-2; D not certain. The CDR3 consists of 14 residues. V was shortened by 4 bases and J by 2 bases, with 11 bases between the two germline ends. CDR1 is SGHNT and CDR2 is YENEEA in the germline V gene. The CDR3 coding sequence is TGTGCCAGCAGCTCCGGACGGGAAAACTATGGCTACACCTTC. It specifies CASSSGRENYGYTF.

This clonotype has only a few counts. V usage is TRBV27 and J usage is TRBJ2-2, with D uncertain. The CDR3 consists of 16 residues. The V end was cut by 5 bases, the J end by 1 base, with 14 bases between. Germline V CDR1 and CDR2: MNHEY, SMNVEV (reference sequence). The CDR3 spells CASSPLELRNTGELFF. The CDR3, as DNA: TGTGCCAGCAGTCCTCTCGAGCTAAGGAACACCGGGGAGCTGTTTTTT.

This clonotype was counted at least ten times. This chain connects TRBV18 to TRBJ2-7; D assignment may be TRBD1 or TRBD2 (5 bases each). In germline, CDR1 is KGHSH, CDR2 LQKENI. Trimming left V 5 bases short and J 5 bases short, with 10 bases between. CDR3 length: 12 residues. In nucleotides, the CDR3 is TGTGCCAGCTCATATGGGACCCACGAGCAGTACTTC. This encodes CASSYGTHEQYF. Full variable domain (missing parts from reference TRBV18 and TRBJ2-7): NAGVMQNPRHLVRRRGQEARLRCSPMKGHSHVYWYRQLPEEGLKFMVYLQKENIIDESGMPKERFSAEFPKEGPSILRIQQVVRGDSAAYFCASSYGTHEQYFGPGTRLTVT.

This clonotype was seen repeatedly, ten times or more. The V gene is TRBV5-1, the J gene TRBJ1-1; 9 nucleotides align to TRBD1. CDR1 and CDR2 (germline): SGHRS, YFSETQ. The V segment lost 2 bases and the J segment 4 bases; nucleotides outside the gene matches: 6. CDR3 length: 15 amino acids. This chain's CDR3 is CASSFGQGPRTEAFF. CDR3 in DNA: TGCGCCAGCAGCTTCGGACAGGGGCCCCGCACTGAAGCTTTCTTT.

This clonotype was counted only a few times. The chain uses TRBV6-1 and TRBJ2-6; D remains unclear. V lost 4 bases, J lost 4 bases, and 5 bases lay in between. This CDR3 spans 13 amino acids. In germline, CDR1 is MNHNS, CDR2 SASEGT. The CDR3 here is CASSASGANVLTF. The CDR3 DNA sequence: TGTGCCAGCAGTGCCTCAGGGGCCAACGTCCTGACTTTC.

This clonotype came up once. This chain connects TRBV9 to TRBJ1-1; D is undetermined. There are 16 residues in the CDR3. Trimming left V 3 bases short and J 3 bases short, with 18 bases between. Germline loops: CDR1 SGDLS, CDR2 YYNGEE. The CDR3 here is CASSESPPRRDTEAFF. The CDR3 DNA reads TGTGCCAGCAGCGAGAGCCCGCCTCGGAGGGACACTGAAGCTTTCTTT.

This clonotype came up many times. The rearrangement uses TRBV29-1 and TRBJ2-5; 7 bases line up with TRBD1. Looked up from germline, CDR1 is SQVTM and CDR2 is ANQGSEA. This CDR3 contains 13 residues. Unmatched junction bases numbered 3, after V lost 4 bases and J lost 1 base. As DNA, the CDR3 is TGCAGCGTTGGTGCAGGGGGCCAAGAGACCCAGTACTTC. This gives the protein CSVGAGGQETQYF.

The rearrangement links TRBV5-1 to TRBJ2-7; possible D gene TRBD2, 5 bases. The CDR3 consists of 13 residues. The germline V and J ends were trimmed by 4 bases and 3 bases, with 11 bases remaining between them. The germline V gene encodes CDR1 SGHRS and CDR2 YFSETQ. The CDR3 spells CASSGGNRYEQYF. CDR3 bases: TGCGCCAGCAGCGGAGGAAACCGCTACGAGCAGTACTTC.